A single sample gave rise to the 24 T cell receptor beta chains below, sequenced in a study of T cells after yellow fever vaccination. TCRdb reanalysed the 5' RACE reads using MiXCR and keeps one entry per CDR3 protein. The sample holds almost 600,000 distinct CDR3 sequences, approximately 15% seen once. The sample was PBMCs, taken on the day of the yellow fever booster vaccination. The origin of the receptors is a young man who received the YFV17D yellow fever vaccine.

This clonotype was counted between two and nine times. The V gene is TRBV2, the J gene TRBJ1-6; D ambiguous. V lost 1 base to trimming and J lost 5 bases, with 9 bases between them. The CDR3 spans 15 residues. The V gene's germline CDR1 is SNHLY and CDR2 FYNNEI. CDR3 loop: CASSEDNRNNSPLHF. In DNA, the CDR3 is TGTGCCAGCAGTGAAGACAATCGAAATAATTCACCCCTCCACTTT.

The chain is built from TRBV2 and TRBJ2-3; weak D call: TRBD2 (6 bases). V shed 6 bases and J shed 6 bases, with 19 bases lying between them. The CDR3 totals 15 residues. CDR1 and CDR2 from the germline V gene are SNHLY and FYNNEI. CDR3 residues: CASSPRPSGSDTQYF. The CDR3 DNA reads as TGTGCCAGCAGCCCCCGGCCGAGCGGGTCGGATACGCAGTATTTT.

This clonotype appeared a few times. This chain links TRBV6-1 with TRBJ2-3; D perhaps matches TRBD2 (6 bases). CDR3 length: 16 amino acids. V was cut by 6 bases and J by 8 bases, with 24 bases left in between. Germline V gene lookup returns CDR1 MNHNS and CDR2 SASEGT. The CDR3 region has the DNA TGTGCCAGCAGCCTCCGGGGAATTGGGCGGGAAGGTACGCAGTATTTT. Translating it yields CASSLRGIGREGTQYF.

This clonotype was seen ten or more times. This chain uses TRBV7-7 with TRBJ2-3; D remains ambiguous. Germline-derived CDR1 and CDR2 are SSHAT and FNYEAQ (reference sequence). The CDR3 totals 14 residues. Trimming took 1 base from V and 4 from J, leaving 9 bases between them. The CDR3 region has the DNA TGTGCCAGCAGCTTAGGGCCAGCCCCAGATACGCAGTATTTT. It specifies CASSLGPAPDTQYF. Full variable domain (remainder filled in from reference TRBV7-7 and TRBJ2-3): GAGVSQSPRYKVTKRGQDVTLRCDPISSHATLYWYQQALGQGPEFLTYFNYEAQPDKSGLPSDRFSAERPEGSISTLTIQRTEQRDSAMYRCASSLGPAPDTQYFGPGTRLTVL.

This chain uses TRBV5-1 with TRBJ2-5; 9 bases align to TRBD2. Trimming removed 0 bases from V and 4 bases from J; junction bases left unmatched: 7. Germline V lookup: CDR1 SGHRS, CDR2 YFSETQ. The CDR3 has 16 residues. The CDR3 sequence: CASSLEPAGGAETQYF. The CDR3 DNA is TGCGCCAGCAGCTTGGAGCCAGCGGGAGGCGCAGAGACCCAGTACTTC.

This clonotype was found a few times. CDR3 in amino acids: CASSQDRVTSYEQYF. The DNA for the CDR3 is TGCGCCAGCAGCCAGGACAGGGTTACGTCCTACGAGCAGTACTTC. The J gene is TRBJ2-7, the V gene TRBV4-3; 8 nucleotides agree with TRBD1. Germline V gene lookup returns CDR1 LGHNA and CDR2 YSLEER. V dropped 3 bases and J dropped 1; count of bases not matched to a gene: 5. The CDR3 contains 15 residues.

Comments on this clonotype: A much larger clone sits a single nucleotide away, making a read error possible. The chain has TRBV7-8 and TRBJ2-7; D uncertain. Germline CDR1 is SGHVS and CDR2 is FQNEAQ. CDR3 length: 12 amino acids. V lost 6 bases and J lost 7, with 13 bases in between. The DNA of the CDR3 is TGTGCCAGCAGTCCGGGCTCGAGAGAGCAGTACGTC. This gives the protein CASSPGSREQYV.

This clonotype was seen repeatedly, ten times or more. The chain couples TRBV5-1 to TRBJ1-4, with a tentative D call TRBD1 (5 bases). The CDR3 extends over 14 amino acids. V was cut by 5 bases and J by 5 bases, with 13 bases left in between. The V gene's germline CDR1 is SGHRS and CDR2 YFSETQ. The CDR3 nucleotides are TGCGCCAGCAGACCGGCAAGGACAAATGAAAAACTGTTTTTT. It codes for CASRPARTNEKLFF.

The chain is built from TRBV6-1 and TRBJ2-3, with 10 bases matching TRBD2. The germline V gene has CDR1 MNHNS and CDR2 SASEGT. J lost 3 bases, V lost 11 bases, and 11 bases had no gene match. The CDR3 length is 15 residues. The chain's CDR3 is CALSAAGGRTDTQYF. The CDR3 nucleotides read TGTGCCTTATCGGCAGCGGGAGGGAGAACAGATACGCAGTATTTT.

The chain has TRBV5-4 and TRBJ2-7, with 7 bases lining up with TRBD2. Per germline, CDR1 SGHNT and CDR2 YYREEE (reference sequence). The V segment lost 6 bases and the J segment 2 bases; nucleotides outside the gene matches: 14. The CDR3 contains 16 residues. This chain's CDR3 is CASTPSAGVVPYEQYF. The CDR3 DNA sequence: TGTGCCAGCACCCCGTCGGCGGGAGTAGTTCCCTACGAGCAGTACTTC.

The chain is built from TRBV5-6 and TRBJ2-1; 8 bases are a match to TRBD2. The CDR3 runs 15 residues. The germline V gene has CDR1 SGHDT and CDR2 YYEEEE. Trimming took 2 bases from V and 5 from J; bases not matched to a gene: 6. CDR3 nucleotide sequence: TGTGCCAGCAGCTTATTTACTAGCGGTAACAATGAGCAGTTCTTC. The encoded protein is CASSLFTSGNNEQFF.

The chain joins TRBV20-1 to TRBJ2-1; the match to TRBD2 covers 8 bases. After removal of 6 bases from V and 0 bases from J, the junction contained 10 bases not matched to a gene. CDR3 length equals 16 residues. In germline, CDR1 is DFQATT, CDR2 SNEGSKA (reference sequence). This chain's CDR3 is CSAIARGGISYNEQFF. CDR3 coding DNA: TGCAGTGCAATAGCACGGGGGGGAATCTCCTACAATGAGCAGTTCTTC.

The chain is built from TRBV20-1 and TRBJ2-1, with TRBD2 matching 8 bases. The CDR3 has 14 amino acids. From germline, CDR1 is DFQATT and CDR2 SNEGSKA (reference sequence). V was pared by 6 bases and J by 3 bases, with 7 bases of the junction left unmatched. The DNA of the CDR3 is TGCAGTGCCTATATCGCGGGAGGCTACAATGAGCAGTTCTTC. Residues: CSAYIAGGYNEQFF.

This clonotype was detected a few times. The chain couples TRBV12-3 or TRBV12-4 to TRBJ2-7; D possibly corresponds to TRBD2 (6 bases). V was cut by 6 bases and J by 4 bases, with 19 bases left in between. The CDR3 sequence is 15 residues long. This CDR3 reads CASSRVGGEWYEQYF. DNA for the CDR3: TGTGCCAGCAGCCGGGTGGGGGGAGAGTGGTACGAGCAGTACTTC.

This chain links TRBV27 with TRBJ2-1, with TRBD2 matching 9 bases. The V gene's germline CDR1 is MNHEY and CDR2 SMNVEV (reference sequence). The CDR3 covers 14 residues. V gave up 8 bases and J gave up 3 bases; unmatched junction bases: 5. CDR3 amino acids: CASGSSGNYNEQFF. DNA for the CDR3: TGTGCCAGCGGCTCTAGCGGGAACTACAATGAGCAGTTCTTC.

This clonotype was seen more than once but under ten times. The chain employs TRBV5-1 and TRBJ1-1; 11 bases align to TRBD1. Looked up from germline, CDR1 is SGHRS and CDR2 is YFSETQ. V dropped 4 bases and J dropped 2; count of bases not matched to a gene: 13. The CDR3 consists of 18 residues. The CDR3 nucleotides are TGCGCCAGCAGCCCACGAACGGACAGGGGGCCCCTAAACACTGAAGCTTTCTTT. Translation: CASSPRTDRGPLNTEAFF.

This clonotype was seen a handful of times. The chain has TRBV19 and TRBJ2-1; TRBD2 aligns across 12 bases. Trimming removed 5 bases from V and 5 bases from J; junction bases left unmatched: 4. The CDR3 covers 15 residues. Per germline, CDR1 LNHDA and CDR2 SQIVND (reference sequence). The CDR3 is CASSVLAGGHNEQFF. The CDR3 DNA follows: TGTGCCAGTAGTGTACTAGCGGGAGGCCACAATGAGCAGTTCTTC.

CDR3 DNA: TGCAGCGCCTATCCGGGACAGGGGGACCAAGAGACCCAGTACTTC. It specifies CSAYPGQGDQETQYF. The gene calls are TRBV29-1 and TRBJ2-5; 11 nucleotides match TRBD1. CDR3 length: 15 residues. After removal of 7 bases from V and 0 bases from J, the junction contained 7 bases not matched to a gene. Germline CDR1 and CDR2: SQVTM and ANQGSEA. The variable domain in full, with the rest retrieved from reference TRBV29-1 and TRBJ2-5, is SAVISQKPSRDICQRGTSLTIQCQVDSQVTMMFWYRQQPGQSLTLIATANQGSEATYESGFVIDKFPISRPNLTFSTLTVSNMSPEDSSIYLCSAYPGQGDQETQYFGPGTRLLVL.

This clonotype was seen a few times. The chain employs TRBV12-3 or TRBV12-4 and TRBJ2-5; D call uncertain. This CDR3 spans 13 amino acids. The germline V and J ends were trimmed by 3 bases and 4 bases, with 9 bases remaining between them. The CDR3 reads CASSFVLGETQYF. The DNA of the CDR3 is TGTGCCAGCAGTTTCGTGCTAGGAGAGACCCAGTACTTC.

This clonotype has a handful of counts. The chain employs TRBV7-2 and TRBJ2-7; 7 nucleotides align to TRBD2. This CDR3 spans 16 amino acids. V gave up 2 bases and J gave up 3 bases; unmatched junction bases: 10. Germline CDR1 and CDR2: SGHTA and FQGNSA. The CDR3 nucleotides are TGTGCCAGCAGCTTAATTTGGGGGAGCGGGAACTACGAGCAGTACTTC. It encodes CASSLIWGSGNYEQYF.

This clonotype was found many times. This sequence joins TRBV5-1 and TRBJ2-3; D unresolved. Germline V gene lookup returns CDR1 SGHRS and CDR2 YFSETQ. The CDR3 is 13 residues long. V shed 1 base and J shed 3 bases, with 6 bases lying between them. The CDR3 region has the DNA TGCGCCAGCAGCTTGCCCCGGACAGATACGCAGTATTTT. The encoded protein is CASSLPRTDTQYF.

V usage is TRBV6-2 or TRBV6-3 and J usage is TRBJ2-7; D call uncertain. V lost 6 bases, J lost 7 bases, and 10 bases lay in between. The CDR3 extends over 11 amino acids. In germline, CDR1 is MNHEY, CDR2 SVGEGT. CDR3 loop: CASRDFLEQYF. The CDR3 bases are TGTGCCAGCAGAGATTTCCTGGAGCAGTACTTC.

This clonotype was seen only a few times. The chain couples TRBV10-2 to TRBJ2-3, with D possibly TRBD2 on 5 matching bases. V lost 10 bases to trimming and J lost 0 bases, with 8 bases between them. Per germline, CDR1 WSHSY and CDR2 SAAADI. The CDR3 spans 12 residues. CDR3 sequence (DNA): TGCGCCACAGGACTTAGCACAGATACGCAGTATTTT. This encodes CATGLSTDTQYF.

This clonotype was counted many times. The CDR3 here is CSASPDSYEQYF. The CDR3 DNA is TGCAGTGCTAGTCCTGACAGCTACGAGCAGTACTTC. The V call is TRBV20-1, the J call TRBJ2-7; possible D gene TRBD1, 5 bases. The V gene lost 3 bases and the J gene lost 3 bases, with 9 bases spanning the gap. This CDR3 comprises 12 residues. Germline-derived CDR1 and CDR2 are DFQATT and SNEGSKA (reference sequence).